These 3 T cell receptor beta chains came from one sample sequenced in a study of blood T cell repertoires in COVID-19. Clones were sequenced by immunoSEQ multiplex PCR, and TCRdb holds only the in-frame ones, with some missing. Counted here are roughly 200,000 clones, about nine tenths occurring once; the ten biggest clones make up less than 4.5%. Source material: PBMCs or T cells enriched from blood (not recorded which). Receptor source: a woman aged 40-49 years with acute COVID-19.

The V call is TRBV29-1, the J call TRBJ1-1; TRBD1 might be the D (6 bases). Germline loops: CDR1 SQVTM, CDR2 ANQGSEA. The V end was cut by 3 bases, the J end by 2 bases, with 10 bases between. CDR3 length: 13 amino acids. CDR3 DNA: TGCAGCGTTGACAGGGGTCTAAACACTGAAGCTTTCTTT. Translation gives CSVDRGLNTEAFF.

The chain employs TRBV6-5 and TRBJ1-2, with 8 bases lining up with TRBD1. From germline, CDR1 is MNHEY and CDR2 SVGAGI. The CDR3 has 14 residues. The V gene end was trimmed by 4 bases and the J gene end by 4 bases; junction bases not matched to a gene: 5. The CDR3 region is CASSFRQGTYGYTF. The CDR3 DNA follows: TGTGCCAGCAGTTTTCGACAGGGGACCTATGGCTACACCTTC.

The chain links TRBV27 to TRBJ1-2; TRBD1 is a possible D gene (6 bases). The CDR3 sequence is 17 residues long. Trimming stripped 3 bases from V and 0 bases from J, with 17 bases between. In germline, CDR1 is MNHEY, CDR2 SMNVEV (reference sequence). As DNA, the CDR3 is TGTGCCAGCAGTTTGGTGGGGGGGCCGGGTGCTAACTATGGCTACACCTTC. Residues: CASSLVGGPGANYGYTF.